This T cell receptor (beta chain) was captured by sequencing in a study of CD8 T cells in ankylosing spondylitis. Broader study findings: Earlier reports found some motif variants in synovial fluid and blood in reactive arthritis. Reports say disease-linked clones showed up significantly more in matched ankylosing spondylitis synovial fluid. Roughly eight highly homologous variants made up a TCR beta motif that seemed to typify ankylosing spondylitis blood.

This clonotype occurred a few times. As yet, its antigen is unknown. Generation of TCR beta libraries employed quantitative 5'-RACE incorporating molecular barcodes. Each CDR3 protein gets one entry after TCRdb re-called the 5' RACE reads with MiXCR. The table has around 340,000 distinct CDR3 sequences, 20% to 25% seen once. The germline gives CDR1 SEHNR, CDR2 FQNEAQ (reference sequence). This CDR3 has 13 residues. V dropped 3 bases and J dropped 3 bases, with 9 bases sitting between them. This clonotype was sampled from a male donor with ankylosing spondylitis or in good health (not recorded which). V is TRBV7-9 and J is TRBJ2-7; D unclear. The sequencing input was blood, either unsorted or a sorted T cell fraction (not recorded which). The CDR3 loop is CASSFPRSYEQYF. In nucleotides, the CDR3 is TGTGCCAGCAGCTTTCCGAGAAGCTACGAGCAGTACTTC.